The next 2 T cell receptor beta chains were all read from a single sample in a study of blood T cell repertoires in COVID-19. Here immunoSEQ multiplex PCR was the method, and the copy in TCRdb shows in-frame clones only, minus some. The top ten clones hold 7% to 8.5% of a sample with more than 75,000 clones, 70% to 90% of them seen once. Sequenced material: peripheral blood. Receptors were obtained from a woman in her seventies with acute or convalescent COVID-19.

This chain joins TRBV10-3 and TRBJ1-5; D is uncertain. The CDR3 extends over 15 amino acids. Trimming removed 6 bases from V and 2 bases from J, with 14 bases in between. Germline loops: CDR1 ENHRY, CDR2 SYGVKD. The CDR3: CAISQAPGGNQPQHF. The CDR3 DNA reads TGTGCCATCAGCCAGGCACCCGGGGGCAATCAGCCCCAGCATTTT.

CDR3 nucleotides: TGTGCCAGCAGCCGACAGGGGGGGAACTATGGCTACACCTTC. Translating it yields CASSRQGGNYGYTF. This sequence joins TRBV5-5 and TRBJ1-2, with 9 bases fitting TRBD1. V dropped 4 bases and J dropped 2; count of bases not matched to a gene: 3. CDR3 length: 14 amino acids. Per germline, CDR1 SGHKS and CDR2 YYEKEE (reference sequence).